This T cell receptor beta chain was documented in a study of blood T cell repertoires in COVID-19 (dated by TCRdb to the early 2020s). At the level of the whole study: The collaborator samples originated in the United States, Italy and Spain and spanned the acute and convalescent phases of COVID-19. Where available, HLA class I and class II types were obtained from metadata supplied by the sample provider rather than from assay-based typing. Subjects who had been exposed to COVID-19, were actively infected with it, or had recovered from it provided the deeply sampled blood TCRbeta repertoires that made up the dataset. A freely available public database, intended as a resource for researchers studying the immune response to SARS-CoV-2, is where the repertoires were released. Nearly every sample came with metadata listing a de-identified subject ID, COVID-19 status, age in years and sex. The material from the prospective study consisted of cDNA or gDNA derived from T cells, B-cell-depleted T cells, or PBMCs. Samples came from the ongoing ImmuneRACE study (first 160 participants) plus 1,254 subjects from 6 global collaborators.

In the germline V gene (reference sequence), CDR1 corresponds to LNHNV and CDR2 to YYDKDF. The CDR3 holds 15 amino acids from the cysteine to the phenylalanine. CDR3 DNA is the only sequence kept; it has 45 bases, read in frame from the first base. V loses 0 bases of germline sequence and J loses 4 bases, and the interval between the two ends is 13 bases. Collaborating institutions collected whole blood in K2EDTA tubes following their own protocols. For TCRbeta analysis, collaborators shipped samples as frozen whole blood, isolated PBMCs, or DNA extracted from either of those sample types. General findings and caveats noted by the study authors: The quantity of clinical and demographic metadata differed by source and by participant and was supplied without curation.

The immunoSEQ Assay, a bias-controlled multiplex PCR, was used to amplify TCRbeta CDR3 regions from genomic DNA. The paper's data handling went like this. The number of nucleated cells in each sample was estimated from the amplification of reference gene primers within the assay. Sequence reads were collapsed and filtered to measure the absolute abundance of every unique TCRbeta CDR3 rearrangement. Productive Simpson clonality was computed per sample as the square root of Simpson's diversity index over productive rearrangements. The clones in this table, taken by TCRdb from immuneACCESS, are in-frame only. Not every clone is retained; where verified, under half of the shortfall comes from an unresolved V gene, and the cause of the rest is unknown. V, J and clone size are those of that table, while D and trimming were read from the DNA. In this sample the table shows approximately 210,000 clones, approximately 86% of which occur a single time. The ten top clones hold just over 0.7% of the sample.

Note on this clone: The clone's antigen remains unknown. Qualities for individual bases were not recorded, and no much larger clone is one base off.

The chain uses TRBV15 and TRBJ2-7; the D gene is perhaps TRBD2, from 5 matching bases. This clonotype originated in a man aged 40-49 years with acute or convalescent COVID-19. Input material: peripheral blood. The CDR3 here reads CATSREKGSGYEQYF. Here is the DNA: TGTGCCACCAGCAGAGAGAAGGGTTCGGGGTACGAGCAGTACTTC.